These 14 T cell receptor beta chains share one sample of origin, sequenced in a study of blood T cell repertoires in COVID-19. The assay was immunoSEQ multiplex PCR, and TCRdb's table has in-frame clones only and misses some. The profile shows about 180,000 clones, approximately 80% of them singletons. Sequenced sample: PBMCs or T cells enriched from blood (not recorded which). These receptors came from a man in his fifties or sixties who had been exposed to COVID-19.

The CDR3 spells CASSESGGQETQYF. CDR3 DNA sequence: TGTGCCAGCAGTGAATCAGGGGGGCAAGAGACCCAGTACTTC. The rearrangement links TRBV6-1 to TRBJ2-5; TRBD1 might be the D (7 bases). There are 14 residues in the CDR3. V lost 2 bases, J lost 2 bases, and 9 bases lay in between. CDR1 and CDR2 from the germline V gene are MNHNS and SASEGT.

V gene TRBV3-1 (or the pseudogene TRBV3-2) combines with J gene TRBJ2-7; the match to TRBD1 covers 9 bases. The CDR3 consists of 14 residues. Germline assignment: CDR1 LGHDT and CDR2 YNNKEL (reference sequence). Trimming took 2 bases from V and 3 from J; bases not matched to a gene: 2. CDR3 in amino acids: CASSQMDRGYEQYF. DNA for the CDR3: TGTGCCAGCAGCCAAATGGACAGGGGCTACGAGCAGTACTTC.

This chain uses TRBV11-3 with TRBJ2-7; 9 bases map to TRBD2. The J segment lost 2 bases and the V segment lost 5 bases, leaving 4 bases of the junction unmatched. The length of the CDR3 is 14 residues. Per the germline V gene, CDR1 is SGHNT and CDR2 is YENEEA. CDR3 amino acids: CASSKIAGAYEQYF. The DNA for the CDR3 is TGTGCCAGCAGCAAAATAGCGGGAGCCTACGAGCAGTACTTC.

This clone has only one observation. CDR3 DNA sequence: TGCGCCAGCAGCTTGGGCTCTAGCGGGAGTAGGACAGATACGCAGTATTTT. Translated: CASSLGSSGSRTDTQYF. This sequence joins TRBV5-1 and TRBJ2-3; 10 bases fit TRBD2. With 0 bases clipped from V and 3 bases from J, the junction kept 7 bases outside the gene matches. Germline CDR1 and CDR2: SGHRS and YFSETQ. The CDR3 runs 17 residues.

This clone appeared a single time. The rearrangement uses TRBV18 and TRBJ2-7; perhaps TRBD1 as D (6 bases). The CDR3 is 14 amino acids. Deletions cut 2 bases from V and 8 bases from J, with 16 bases between. Germline lookup yields CDR1 KGHSH and CDR2 LQKENI. CDR3 amino acids: CASSPGQSSTKQYF. The CDR3 coding sequence is TGTGCCAGCTCACCAGGACAGTCCTCAACCAAGCAGTACTTC.

The chain uses TRBV7-6 and TRBJ1-3; D remains ambiguous. The V and J ends lost 3 bases and 0 bases respectively, with 12 bases between them. The CDR3 sequence is 16 residues long. In germline, CDR1 is SGHVS, CDR2 FNYEAQ. CDR3 in DNA: TGTGCCAGCAGCTTTACACAGCCGAGCTCTGGAAACACCATATATTTT. Its translation: CASSFTQPSSGNTIYF.

The chain recombines TRBV5-1 with TRBJ1-1; D not resolved. The CDR3 consists of 14 residues. The V end lost 3 bases, the J end lost 5 bases, and 14 bases lay between the germline ends. Germline V gene lookup returns CDR1 SGHRS and CDR2 YFSETQ. Here the CDR3 DNA reads TGCGCCAGCAGCTCCGGTCTGCTTGATACTGAAGCTTTCTTT. Amino acids: CASSSGLLDTEAFF. The complete variable domain, with remaining parts taken from reference TRBV5-1 and TRBJ1-1, reads KAGVTQTPRYLIKTRGQQVTLSCSPISGHRSVSWYQQTPGQGLQFLFEYFSETQRNKGNFPGRFSGRQFSNSRSEMNVSTLELGDSALYLCASSSGLLDTEAFFGQGTRLTVV.

The V call is TRBV6-4, the J call TRBJ2-7; tentatively, D is TRBD1 (6 bases). The CDR3 sequence is 14 residues long. The germline CDR1 and CDR2 sequences are MRHNA and SNTAGT. V lost 5 bases, J lost 5 bases, and 16 bases lay in between. The CDR3 sequence is CASSPELDSNEQYF. The CDR3 DNA follows: TGTGCCAGCAGTCCGGAATTGGACAGCAACGAGCAGTACTTC.

This chain links TRBV5-1 with TRBJ2-7; 7 nucleotides line up with TRBD1. J was trimmed by 7 bases and V by 4 bases; bases with no gene match: 8. CDR3 size: 13 residues. CDR1 and CDR2 (germline): SGHRS, YFSETQ. CDR3 coding DNA: TGCGCCAGCAGCCCCTACGGACAGGATGAGCAGTACTTC. Protein product: CASSPYGQDEQYF.

This chain links TRBV7-2 with TRBJ1-2, with D maybe TRBD1 (5 bases). Trimming removed 0 bases from V and 10 bases from J, with 15 bases in between. CDR3 length equals 14 residues. CDR1 is SGHTA and CDR2 is FQGNSA in the germline V gene. The chain's CDR3 is CASSLAGGGRDYTF. CDR3 DNA: TGTGCCAGCAGCTTAGCGGGGGGAGGGAGAGACTACACCTTC.

The chain is built from TRBV7-2 and TRBJ2-2; the D gene is possibly TRBD1 (5 bases). Germline V lookup: CDR1 SGHTA, CDR2 FQGNSA. Trimming stripped 4 bases from V and 4 bases from J, with 16 bases between. The CDR3 runs to 16 residues. The CDR3 region is CASSSGSLVRTGELFF. Here the CDR3 DNA reads TGTGCCAGCAGCTCAGGGTCCCTAGTGCGCACCGGGGAGCTGTTTTTT.

J is TRBJ1-1 and V is TRBV24-1, with 8 positions matching TRBD1. V was clipped by 2 bases and J by 3 bases; unmatched bases: 7. CDR3 length: 16 amino acids. Germline CDR1 is KGHDR and CDR2 is SFDVKD. The CDR3 DNA reads TGTGCCACCAGTGATTCCTGGACAGGGACCCACACTGAAGCTTTCTTT. Its protein product is CATSDSWTGTHTEAFF.

In this sample, this clone turned up many times. The rearrangement joins TRBV28 to TRBJ2-1; D gene ambiguous. V was shortened by 5 bases and J by 0 bases, with 11 bases between the two germline ends. Germline assignment: CDR1 MDHEN and CDR2 SYDVKM. The CDR3 length is 15 residues. CDR3 in amino acids: CASSPAASSYNEQFF. The CDR3 region has the DNA TGTGCCAGCAGTCCGGCGGCGAGCTCCTACAATGAGCAGTTCTTC.

The chain joins TRBV5-1 to TRBJ2-7, with TRBD2 matching over 9 bases. V shed 2 bases, J shed 7 bases, and the junction held 10 bases outside the gene matches. This CDR3 is built from 15 residues. Germline V gene data show CDR1 as SGHRS and CDR2 as YFSETQ. The chain's CDR3 is CASSFSGSSVGEQYF. DNA of the CDR3: TGCGCCAGCAGCTTTAGCGGGAGCTCCGTTGGGGAGCAGTACTTC.